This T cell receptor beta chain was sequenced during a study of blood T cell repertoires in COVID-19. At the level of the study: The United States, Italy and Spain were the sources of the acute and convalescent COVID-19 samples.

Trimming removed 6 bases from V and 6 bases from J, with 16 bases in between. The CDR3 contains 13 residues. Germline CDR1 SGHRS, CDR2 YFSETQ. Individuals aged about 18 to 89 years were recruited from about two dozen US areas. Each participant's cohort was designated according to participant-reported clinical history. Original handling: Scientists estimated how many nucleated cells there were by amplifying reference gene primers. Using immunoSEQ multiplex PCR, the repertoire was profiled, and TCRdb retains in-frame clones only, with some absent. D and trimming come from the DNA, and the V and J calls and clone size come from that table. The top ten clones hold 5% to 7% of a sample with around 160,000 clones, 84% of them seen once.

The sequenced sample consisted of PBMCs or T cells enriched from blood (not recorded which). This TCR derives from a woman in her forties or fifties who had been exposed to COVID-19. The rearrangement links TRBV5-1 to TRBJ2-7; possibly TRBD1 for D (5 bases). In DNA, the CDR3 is TGCGCCAGCACTCCCGCAGGGTCGGGCGAGCAGTACTTC. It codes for CASTPAGSGEQYF. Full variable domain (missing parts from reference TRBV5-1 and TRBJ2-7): KAGVTQTPRYLIKTRGQQVTLSCSPISGHRSVSWYQQTPGQGLQFLFEYFSETQRNKGNFPGRFSGRQFSNSRSEMNVSTLELGDSALYLCASTPAGSGEQYFGPGTRLTVT.